This passage covers 7 T cell receptor beta chains from one sample sequenced in a study of OX40 agonist ivuxolimab in advanced cancers. The library was generated by the immunoSEQ multiplex PCR assay. TCRdb mirrors the immuneACCESS table, restricted to in-frame sequences. Some clones are absent from its copies; in checked studies, under half trace to an unresolved V gene, and the reason for the others is unknown. For this sample there are about 60,000 clones; 84% appear just once. The ten top clones hold roughly 0.6% of the sample. Sequenced here: CD4+ or CD8+ T cells sorted from blood, sampled in a trial of the OX40 agonist ivuxolimab. The receptor set was obtained from an adult with an advanced solid tumor such as melanoma, head and neck, liver or kidney cancer.

The chain combines TRBV9 with TRBJ2-1; D gene ambiguous. CDR3 length equals 13 residues. Between the trimmed V and J ends, which lost 0 bases and 4 bases, there was a span of 5 bases. Germline loops: CDR1 SGDLS, CDR2 YYNGEE. CDR3 in amino acids: CASSVGTYNEQFF. The CDR3 region has the DNA TGTGCCAGCAGCGTAGGGACGTACAATGAGCAGTTCTTC.

The V call is TRBV11-2, the J call TRBJ2-1; 10 nucleotides match TRBD2. The CDR3 totals 16 residues. V shed 5 bases and J 4 bases; nucleotides not matched to a gene: 8. The germline V gene encodes CDR1 SGHAT and CDR2 FQNNGV. CDR3 in DNA: TGTGCCAGCAGCCCCATGACTAGCGGGTCGTACAATGAGCAGTTCTTC. It specifies CASSPMTSGSYNEQFF. Full variable domain (missing parts from reference TRBV11-2 and TRBJ2-1): EAGVAQSPRYKIIEKRQSVAFWCNPISGHATLYWYQQILGQGPKLLIQFQNNGVVDDSQLPKDRFSAERLKGVDSTLKIQPAKLEDSAVYLCASSPMTSGSYNEQFFGPGTRLTVL.

This clone has a handful of counts. This rearrangement joins TRBV7-6 to TRBJ2-2; 7 bases are shared with TRBD2. CDR3 length equals 16 residues. Per germline, CDR1 SGHVS and CDR2 FNYEAQ. Unmatched junction bases numbered 8, after V lost 3 bases and J lost 4 bases. The CDR3 spells CASSLASGTTTGELFF. As DNA, the CDR3 is TGTGCCAGCAGCTTGGCGTCAGGGACTACCACCGGGGAGCTGTTTTTT.

The V gene is TRBV19, the J gene TRBJ2-5; D is perhaps TRBD2 (5 bases). The germline CDR1 and CDR2 sequences are LNHDA and SQIVND (reference sequence). Trimming removed 0 bases at V and 4 bases at J, with 6 bases between. This CDR3 is 13 amino acids long. The CDR3 loop reads CASSIDRGETQYF. In nucleotides, the CDR3 is TGTGCCAGTAGTATAGATCGGGGAGAGACCCAGTACTTC.

The J gene is TRBJ1-1, the V gene TRBV10-3; no definite D call. This CDR3 region has 15 residues. Trimming removed 6 bases at V and 0 bases at J, with 14 bases between. Germline CDR1 and CDR2: ENHRY and SYGVKD. Written as DNA, the CDR3 is TGTGCCATCAGGCCCGAGAGGAACATGAACACTGAAGCTTTCTTT. Protein sequence: CAIRPERNMNTEAFF.

The chain combines TRBV11-2 with TRBJ2-2; D remains unclear. The CDR3 contains 14 residues. Germline values: CDR1 SGHAT, CDR2 FQNNGV. With 0 bases removed from V and 2 bases from J, the gap between germline ends came to 4 bases. The CDR3 reads CASSLESNTGELFF. CDR3 DNA sequence: TGTGCCAGCAGCTTAGAAAGTAACACCGGGGAGCTGTTTTTT.

This chain joins TRBV4-2 and TRBJ2-7; 12 nucleotides agree with TRBD1. In germline, CDR1 is LGHNA, CDR2 YNFKEQ. Trimming at V came to 5 bases and at J to 6 bases, leaving 8 bases not matched to a gene. The CDR3 is made up of 15 amino acids. The CDR3 DNA sequence: TGTGCCAGCAGCAAAGCCGGGACAGGGGGCTCCGAGCAGTACTTC. The encoded protein is CASSKAGTGGSEQYF.